Sequencing of this T cell receptor beta chain was carried out in a study of cytomegalovirus exposure and HLA in healthy donors. Study findings and constraints: CMV antigen specificity was confirmed in vitro for a few CMV-associated chains.

This PCR relied on a set of 60 Vbeta primers and 13 Jbeta primers. Repertoires were generated with immunoSEQ multiplex PCR, while TCRdb's copy carries only in-frame clones and drops some. The table includes some 190,000 clones, 60% to 85% detected once. Notes on this clone: Its antigen is as yet unknown.

Material for sequencing was PBMCs. This clonotype was sampled from a middle-aged woman in good health and CMV-seronegative.

Here the CDR3 reads CASILGGSSYNSPLHF. DNA for the CDR3: TGTGCCAGCATTCTTGGGGGCAGCTCCTATAATTCACCCCTCCACTTT. The gene calls are TRBV2 and TRBJ1-6; maybe TRBD1 (6 bases). This CDR3 region has 16 residues. Between the trimmed V and J ends, which lost 7 bases and 0 bases, there was a span of 13 bases. The germline V gene has CDR1 SNHLY and CDR2 FYNNEI.